This T cell receptor (beta chain) was sequenced in a study of CD8+ T cells in alopecia areata. The wider study: Twice a day, 5 to 10 mg of oral tofacitinib was administered to treated patients.

As the sequencing template, cDNA was produced by extracting RNA and reverse transcribing it. Using immunoSEQ multiplex PCR, the repertoire was profiled, and TCRdb retains in-frame clones only, with some absent. The table includes about 12,000 clones, approximately 53% detected once. This clone showed up just once. Its specificity is not known. Samples from alopecia areata patients were lesional scalp punch biopsies and peripheral blood. General study results and limits: Lesional scalp displayed greater clonality than normal scalp, most notably in alopecia totalis/universalis. Scalp samples also contribute reads from the resident alphabeta T cells found in normal skin.

This clonotype was obtained from a human donor with alopecia areata. Sequencing used skin.

CDR3 sequence: CASSSLAGGGDEQFF. The CDR3 coding sequence is TGTGCCAGCAGTTCACTAGCGGGAGGGGGGGATGAGCAGTTCTTC. J is TRBJ2-1 and V is TRBV28; 13 bases agree with TRBD2. The CDR3 has 15 amino acids. The V segment lost 4 bases and the J segment 8 bases; nucleotides outside the gene matches: 5. Germline V gives CDR1 MDHEN, CDR2 SYDVKM.